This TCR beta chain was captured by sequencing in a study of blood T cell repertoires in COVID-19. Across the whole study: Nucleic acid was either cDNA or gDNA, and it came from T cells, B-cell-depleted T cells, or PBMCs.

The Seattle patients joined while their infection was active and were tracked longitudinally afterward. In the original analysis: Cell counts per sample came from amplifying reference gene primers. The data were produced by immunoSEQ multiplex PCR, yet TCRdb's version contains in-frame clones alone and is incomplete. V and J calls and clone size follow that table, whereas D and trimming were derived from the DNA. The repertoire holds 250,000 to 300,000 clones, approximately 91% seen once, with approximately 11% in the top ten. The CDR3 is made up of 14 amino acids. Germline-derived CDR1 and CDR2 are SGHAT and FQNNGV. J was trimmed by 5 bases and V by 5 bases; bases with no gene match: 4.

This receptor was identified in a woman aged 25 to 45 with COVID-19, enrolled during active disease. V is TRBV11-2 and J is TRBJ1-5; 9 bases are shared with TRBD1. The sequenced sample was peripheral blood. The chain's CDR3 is CASSQQGAHQPQHF. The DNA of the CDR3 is TGTGCCAGCAGCCAACAGGGGGCACATCAGCCCCAGCATTTT. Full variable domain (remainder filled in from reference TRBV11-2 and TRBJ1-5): EAGVAQSPRYKIIEKRQSVAFWCNPISGHATLYWYQQILGQGPKLLIQFQNNGVVDDSQLPKDRFSAERLKGVDSTLKIQPAKLEDSAVYLCASSQQGAHQPQHFGDGTRLSIL.